The subject of this entry is one T cell receptor beta chain. Its antigen is unknown. It has no much larger one-base neighbor in the sample; base qualities were not kept. This sample is part of a study of blood T cell repertoires in COVID-19 (dated by TCRdb to the early 2020s). The study in broad terms: The collaborator samples originated in the United States, Italy and Spain and spanned the acute and convalescent phases of COVID-19. Where available, HLA class I and class II types were taken from metadata supplied by the sample provider and were not determined by assay-based typing. A freely available public database, intended as a resource for researchers studying the immune response to SARS-CoV-2, is where the repertoires were released. Nearly every sample came with metadata listing a de-identified subject ID, COVID-19 status, age in years and sex. The dataset comprised deeply sampled blood TCRbeta repertoires from subjects exposed to, actively infected with, or recovered from COVID-19. The samples were drawn from the first 160 participants of the ongoing ImmuneRACE study and from 1,254 subjects provided by 6 global collaborators. The material from the prospective study consisted of cDNA or gDNA derived from T cells, B-cell-depleted T cells, or PBMCs.

On the study overall, not on this receptor specifically: The amount of clinical and demographic metadata varied by source and participant and was provided uncurated.

Reading from cysteine to phenylalanine, the CDR3 counts 15 amino acids. The entry retains the CDR3 DNA only, 45 bases that are in frame from base 1. Ends trimmed: V by 8 bases, J by 1 base; bases unmatched to a gene: 8. The germline V gene specifies MDHEN as CDR1 and SYDVKM as CDR2. TCRbeta CDR3 regions were amplified from genomic DNA by means of the immunoSEQ Assay, a bias-controlled multiplex PCR. Under the source paper's analysis protocol: Within the assay, amplification of reference gene primers was used to estimate how many nucleated cells each sample contained. To quantify the absolute abundance of each unique TCRbeta CDR3 rearrangement, sequence reads were collapsed and filtered. Productive Simpson clonality was computed per sample as the square root of Simpson's diversity index over productive rearrangements. TCRdb took over this immuneACCESS table, retaining in-frame rearrangements with V and J assigned. Such tables are incomplete; in checked studies, under half of the missing clones stem from an unresolved V gene, and the remainder is unexplained. D and trimming were read from the DNA, whereas the V and J calls and clone size are those reported in that table. The sample data list about 280,000 clones, and around 85% of these were observed just once. The ten largest clones add up to 4% to 6% of the sample.

Collaborating institutions collected whole blood in K2EDTA tubes following their own protocols. For TCRbeta analysis, collaborators shipped samples in one of three forms: frozen whole blood, isolated PBMCs, or DNA extracted from either of those sample types. The clonotype originates from a man between 50 and 59 years old with active or convalescent COVID-19. Sequencing was carried out using peripheral blood. The V gene is TRBV28 and the J gene is TRBJ1-1; TRBD1 agrees with 9 junctional bases. The bases are TGTGCCAGCCAGAGGACAGGGGCCGGGAACACTGAAGCTTTCTTT. It translates to CASQRTGAGNTEAFF.